This entry features one T cell receptor beta chain sequence. Per the original data handling: Quantification of nucleated cells was approximated via reference gene primer amplification. TCRdb keeps only in-frame clones here, not all; method: immunoSEQ multiplex PCR. V and J calls and clone size are copied from that table; D and trimming were computed from the DNA. The sample consists of more than 200,000 clones, 80% to 90% of them appearing once. This sample was taken from a study of blood T cell repertoires in COVID-19. Study information: Samples of COVID-19 (acute and convalescent) were obtained from the United States, Italy and Spain. The cDNA or gDNA used as material had been derived from T cells, B-cell-depleted T cells, or PBMCs.

CDR1 and CDR2 (germline): MNHEY, SMNVEV (reference sequence). V gave up 5 bases and J gave up 14 bases, with 13 bases separating them. The CDR3 sequence is 12 residues long. Material: peripheral blood. The clonotype was recovered from a woman in her thirties or forties with active or convalescent COVID-19. The chain links TRBV27 to TRBJ1-6; D is undetermined. CDR3 in DNA: TGTGCCAGCAGTGCAAGACGGGAGGCCCTCCACTTT. Its translation is CASSARREALHF.